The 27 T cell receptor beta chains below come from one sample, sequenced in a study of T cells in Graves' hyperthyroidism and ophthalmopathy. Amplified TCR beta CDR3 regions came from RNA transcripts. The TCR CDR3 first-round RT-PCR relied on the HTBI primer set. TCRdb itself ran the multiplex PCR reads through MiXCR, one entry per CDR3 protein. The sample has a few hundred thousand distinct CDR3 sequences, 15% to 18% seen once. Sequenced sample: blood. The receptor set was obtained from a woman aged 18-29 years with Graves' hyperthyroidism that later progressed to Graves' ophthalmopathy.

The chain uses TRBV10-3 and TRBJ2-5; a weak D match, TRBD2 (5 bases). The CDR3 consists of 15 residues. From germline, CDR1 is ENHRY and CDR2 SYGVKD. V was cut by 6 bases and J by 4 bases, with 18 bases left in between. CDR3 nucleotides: TGTGCCATCAGCGCCAAAGGGAGTGATGCAGAGACCCAGTACTTC. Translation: CAISAKGSDAETQYF.

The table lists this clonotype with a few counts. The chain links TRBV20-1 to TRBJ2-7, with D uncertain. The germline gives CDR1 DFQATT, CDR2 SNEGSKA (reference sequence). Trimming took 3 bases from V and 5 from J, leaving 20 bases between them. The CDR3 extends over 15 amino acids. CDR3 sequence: CSASPPNGPVHEQYF. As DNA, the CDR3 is TGCAGTGCTAGCCCGCCTAACGGGCCTGTTCACGAGCAGTACTTC.

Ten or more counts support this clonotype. As DNA, the CDR3 is TGTGCCAGCAGCTTATGGGACCACAATGAGCAGTTCTTC. It specifies CASSLWDHNEQFF. This rearrangement joins TRBV11-2 to TRBJ2-1, with D perhaps given as TRBD1 or TRBD2 (5 bases each). Trimming shortened V by 2 bases and J by 5 bases, and 7 bases separated the two germline ends. CDR3 size: 13 residues. CDR1 is SGHAT and CDR2 is FQNNGV in the germline V gene.

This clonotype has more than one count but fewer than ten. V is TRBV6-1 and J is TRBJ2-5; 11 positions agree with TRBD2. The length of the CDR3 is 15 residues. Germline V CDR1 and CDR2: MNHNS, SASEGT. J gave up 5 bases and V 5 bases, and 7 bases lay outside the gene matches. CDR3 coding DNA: TGTGCCAGCAGTTTAGCGGGAGGGCCTCTGGAGACCCAGTACTTC. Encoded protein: CASSLAGGPLETQYF.

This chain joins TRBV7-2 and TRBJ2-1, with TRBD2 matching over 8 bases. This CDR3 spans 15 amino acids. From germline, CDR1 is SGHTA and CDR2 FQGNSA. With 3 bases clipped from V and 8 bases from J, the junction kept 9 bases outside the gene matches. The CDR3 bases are TGTGCCAGCAGCTTCAGAGCGGGAGTCTCCCATGAGCAGTTCTTC. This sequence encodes CASSFRAGVSHEQFF. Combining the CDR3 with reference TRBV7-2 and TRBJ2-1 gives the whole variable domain GAGVSQSPSNKVTEKGKDVELRCDPISGHTALYWYRQSLGQGLEFLIYFQGNSAPDKSGLPSDRFSAERTGGSVSTLTIQRTQQEDSAVYLCASSFRAGVSHEQFFGPGTRLTVL.

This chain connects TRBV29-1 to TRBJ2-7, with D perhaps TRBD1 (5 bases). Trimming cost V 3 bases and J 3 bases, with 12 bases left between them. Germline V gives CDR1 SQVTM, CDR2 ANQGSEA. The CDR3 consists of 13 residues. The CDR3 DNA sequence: TGCAGCGTTGAGAATAGGGGCGGCTACGAGCAGTACTTC. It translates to CSVENRGGYEQYF.

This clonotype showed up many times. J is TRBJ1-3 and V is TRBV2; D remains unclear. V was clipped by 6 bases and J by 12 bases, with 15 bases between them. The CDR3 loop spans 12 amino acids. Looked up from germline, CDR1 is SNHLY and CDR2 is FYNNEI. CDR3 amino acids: CASSPLVGDIYF. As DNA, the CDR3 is TGTGCCAGCAGCCCTCTCGTCGGGGACATATATTTT.

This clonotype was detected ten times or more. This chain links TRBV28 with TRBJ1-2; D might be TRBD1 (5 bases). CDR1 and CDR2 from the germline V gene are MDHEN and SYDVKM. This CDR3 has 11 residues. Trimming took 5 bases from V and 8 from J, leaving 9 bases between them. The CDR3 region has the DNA TGTGCCAGCAGTCGGACATCGGGCTACACCTTC. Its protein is CASSRTSGYTF.

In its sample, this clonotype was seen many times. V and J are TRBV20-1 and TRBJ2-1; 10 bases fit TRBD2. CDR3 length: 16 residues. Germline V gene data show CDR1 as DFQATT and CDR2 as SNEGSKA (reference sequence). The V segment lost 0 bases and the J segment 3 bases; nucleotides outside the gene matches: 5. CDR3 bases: TGCAGTGCTAGAGATGGTAGCGGGAGGTTCTACAATGAGCAGTTCTTC. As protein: CSARDGSGRFYNEQFF.

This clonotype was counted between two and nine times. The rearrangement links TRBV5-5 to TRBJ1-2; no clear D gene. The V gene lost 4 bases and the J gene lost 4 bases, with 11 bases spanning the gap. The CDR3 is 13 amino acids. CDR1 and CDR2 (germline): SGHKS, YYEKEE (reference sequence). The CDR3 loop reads CASSPDTTYGYTF. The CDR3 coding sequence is TGTGCCAGCAGCCCCGACACCACCTATGGCTACACCTTC.

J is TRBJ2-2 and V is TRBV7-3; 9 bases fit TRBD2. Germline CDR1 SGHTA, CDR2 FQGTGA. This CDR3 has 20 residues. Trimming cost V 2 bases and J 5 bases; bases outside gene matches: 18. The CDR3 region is CASSLRPAGLAGGLTGELFF. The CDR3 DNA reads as TGTGCCAGCAGCTTACGGCCAGCGGGTCTCGCGGGAGGGCTTACCGGGGAGCTGTTTTTT.

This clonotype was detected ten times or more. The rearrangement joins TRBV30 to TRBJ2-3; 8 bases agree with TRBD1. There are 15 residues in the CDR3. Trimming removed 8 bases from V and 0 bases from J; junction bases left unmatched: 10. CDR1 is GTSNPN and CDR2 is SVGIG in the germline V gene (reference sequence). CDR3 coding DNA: TGTGCCCCAGGGGGCGGAGGTCGTAGCACAGATACGCAGTATTTT. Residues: CAPGGGGRSTDTQYF.

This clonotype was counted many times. The CDR3 is CASSLEGVGRGPQHF. DNA for the CDR3: TGTGCCAGCAGCTTAGAGGGCGTGGGGCGCGGTCCCCAGCATTTT. V gene TRBV28 combines with J gene TRBJ1-5; D perhaps matches TRBD1 (5 bases). Germline V lookup: CDR1 MDHEN, CDR2 SYDVKM. Trimming cost V 6 bases and J 10 bases, with 22 bases left between them. The CDR3 has 15 residues.

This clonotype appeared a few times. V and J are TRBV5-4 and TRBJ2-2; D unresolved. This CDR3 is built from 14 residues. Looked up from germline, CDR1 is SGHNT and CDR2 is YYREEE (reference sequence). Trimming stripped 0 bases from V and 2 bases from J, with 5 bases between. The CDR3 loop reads CASSLGINTGELFF. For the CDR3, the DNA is TGTGCCAGCAGCTTGGGGATAAACACCGGGGAGCTGTTTTTT.

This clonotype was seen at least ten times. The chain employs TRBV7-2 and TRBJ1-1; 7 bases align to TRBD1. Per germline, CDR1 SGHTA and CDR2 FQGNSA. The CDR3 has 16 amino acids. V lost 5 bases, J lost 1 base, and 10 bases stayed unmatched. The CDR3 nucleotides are TGTGCCAGCAGCCCCCAACAGGGGTTGGGGAACACTGAAGCTTTCTTT. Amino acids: CASSPQQGLGNTEAFF.

CDR3 residues: CAWNKRVGYNEQFF. CDR3 DNA sequence: TGTGCCTGGAACAAGCGGGTAGGTTACAATGAGCAGTTCTTC. The chain has TRBV30 and TRBJ2-1, with TRBD2 as a possible D gene (6 bases). The CDR3 covers 14 residues. V was trimmed by 4 bases and J by 4 bases, leaving 14 bases between them. Germline CDR1 and CDR2: GTSNPN and SVGIG (reference sequence).

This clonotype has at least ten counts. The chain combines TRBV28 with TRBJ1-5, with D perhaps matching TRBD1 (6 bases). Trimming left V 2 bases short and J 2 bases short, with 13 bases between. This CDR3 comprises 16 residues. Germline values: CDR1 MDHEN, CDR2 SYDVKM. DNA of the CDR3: TGTGCCAGCAGTTTACGGCCAGGGGAAGGCAATCAGCCCCAGCATTTT. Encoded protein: CASSLRPGEGNQPQHF.

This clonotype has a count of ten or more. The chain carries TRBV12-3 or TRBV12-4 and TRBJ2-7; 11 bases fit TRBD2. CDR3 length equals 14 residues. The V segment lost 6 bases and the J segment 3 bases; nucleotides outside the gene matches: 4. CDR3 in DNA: TGTGCCAGCAGCAAAACTAGCGGGAGCTACGAGCAGTACTTC. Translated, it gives CASSKTSGSYEQYF.

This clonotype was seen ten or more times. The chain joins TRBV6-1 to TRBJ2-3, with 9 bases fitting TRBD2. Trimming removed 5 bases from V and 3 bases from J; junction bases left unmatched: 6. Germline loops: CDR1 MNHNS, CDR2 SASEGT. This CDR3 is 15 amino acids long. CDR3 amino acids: CASSNSGRTTDTQYF. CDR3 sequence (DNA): TGTGCCAGCAGTAATAGCGGGAGAACGACAGATACGCAGTATTTT.

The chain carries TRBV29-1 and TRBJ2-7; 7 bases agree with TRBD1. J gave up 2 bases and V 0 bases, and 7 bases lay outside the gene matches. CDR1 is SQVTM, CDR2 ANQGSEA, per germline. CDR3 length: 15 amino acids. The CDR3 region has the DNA TGCAGCGTTGAAGATCTGAGAACAGGGGCCTACGAGCAGTACTTC. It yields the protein CSVEDLRTGAYEQYF.

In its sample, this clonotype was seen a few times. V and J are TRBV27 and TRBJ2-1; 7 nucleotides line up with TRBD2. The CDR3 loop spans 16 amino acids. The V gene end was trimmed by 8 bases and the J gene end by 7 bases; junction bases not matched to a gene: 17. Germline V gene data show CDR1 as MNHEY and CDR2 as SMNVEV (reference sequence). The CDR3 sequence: CASHTLGGSPWNEQFF. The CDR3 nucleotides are TGTGCCAGCCACACACTTGGCGGGAGCCCCTGGAATGAGCAGTTCTTC.

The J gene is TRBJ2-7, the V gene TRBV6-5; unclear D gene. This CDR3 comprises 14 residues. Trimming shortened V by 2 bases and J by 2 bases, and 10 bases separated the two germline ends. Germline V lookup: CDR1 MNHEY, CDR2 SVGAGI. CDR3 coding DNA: TGTGCCAGCAGTTACGCTGACGCCGCCTACGAGCAGTACTTC. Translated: CASSYADAAYEQYF.

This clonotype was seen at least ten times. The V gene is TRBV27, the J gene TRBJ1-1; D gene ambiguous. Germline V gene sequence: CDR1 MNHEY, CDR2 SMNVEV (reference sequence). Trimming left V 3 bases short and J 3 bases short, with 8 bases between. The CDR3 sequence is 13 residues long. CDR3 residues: CASSLESYTEAFF. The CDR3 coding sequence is TGTGCCAGCAGTTTGGAGTCTTACACTGAAGCTTTCTTT.

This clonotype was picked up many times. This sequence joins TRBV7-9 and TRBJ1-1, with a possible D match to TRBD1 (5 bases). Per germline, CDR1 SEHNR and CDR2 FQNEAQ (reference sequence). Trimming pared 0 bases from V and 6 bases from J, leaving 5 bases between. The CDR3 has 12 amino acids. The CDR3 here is CASSLAGPEAFF. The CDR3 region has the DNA TGTGCCAGCAGCTTAGCGGGGCCTGAAGCTTTCTTT.

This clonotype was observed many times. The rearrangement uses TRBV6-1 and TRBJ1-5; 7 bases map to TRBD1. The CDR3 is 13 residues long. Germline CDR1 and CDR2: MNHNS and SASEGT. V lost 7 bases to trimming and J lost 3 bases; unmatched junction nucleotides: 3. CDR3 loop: CASKTGNNQPQHF. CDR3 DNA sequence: TGTGCCAGCAAGACAGGGAACAATCAGCCCCAGCATTTT.

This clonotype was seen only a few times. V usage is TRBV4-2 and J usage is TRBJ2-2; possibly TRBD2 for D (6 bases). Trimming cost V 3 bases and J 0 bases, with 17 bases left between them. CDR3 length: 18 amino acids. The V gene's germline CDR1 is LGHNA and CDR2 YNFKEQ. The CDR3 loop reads CASSQVRVGGPNTGELFF. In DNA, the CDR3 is TGTGCCAGCAGCCAGGTCCGTGTGGGAGGCCCGAACACCGGGGAGCTGTTTTTT.

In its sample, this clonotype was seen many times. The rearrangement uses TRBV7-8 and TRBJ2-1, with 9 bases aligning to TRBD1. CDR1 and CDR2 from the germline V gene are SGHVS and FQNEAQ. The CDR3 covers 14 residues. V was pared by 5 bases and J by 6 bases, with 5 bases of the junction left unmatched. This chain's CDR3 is CASSTYRGRNEQFF. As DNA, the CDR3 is TGTGCCAGCAGCACGTACAGGGGGCGCAATGAGCAGTTCTTC.